The 17 T cell receptor beta chains presented below share a single source sample, sequenced in a study of T-cell memory formation after mild COVID-19. TCRdb redid the calling of the 5' RACE reads with MiXCR, one entry per CDR3 protein. The data hold roughly 180,000 distinct CDR3 sequences, with roughly 20% observed a single time. The sample was PBMCs or a T cell subset sorted from them (not recorded which). These TCRs come from a man aged 18 to 30 who had mild COVID-19 (a few samples of this study predate the infection). Cell type and time point are not known.

In its sample, this clonotype was seen a few times. The V gene is TRBV12-3 or TRBV12-4, the J gene TRBJ1-3; D gene ambiguous. This CDR3 comprises 15 residues. Trimming cost V 6 bases and J 7 bases, with 19 bases left between them. The CDR3 is CASRLPGSGWNTIYF. The CDR3 DNA is TGTGCCAGCAGGCTACCCGGGTCTGGTTGGAACACCATATATTTT.

This chain connects TRBV18 to TRBJ1-5; D call uncertain. Trimming took off 2 bases at V and 0 bases at J, with 11 bases between the two ends. CDR3 length: 16 amino acids. The germline gives CDR1 KGHSH, CDR2 LQKENI. CDR3 nucleotide sequence: TGTGCCAGCTCACCATCGTCGACGTATAGCAATCAGCCCCAGCATTTT. Translated: CASSPSSTYSNQPQHF. The full variable domain, its missing parts supplied by reference TRBV18 and TRBJ1-5, is NAGVMQNPRHLVRRRGQEARLRCSPMKGHSHVYWYRQLPEEGLKFMVYLQKENIIDESGMPKERFSAEFPKEGPSILRIQQVVRGDSAAYFCASSPSSTYSNQPQHFGDGTRLSIL.

This sequence joins TRBV18 and TRBJ2-5; possible D gene TRBD1, 6 bases. The ends were cut back, 1 base at V and 5 bases at J, with 14 bases in the middle. Germline CDR1 KGHSH, CDR2 LQKENI. CDR3 length: 15 residues. The CDR3 sequence: CASSPLSGDTETQYF. The CDR3 nucleotides read TGTGCCAGCTCACCACTCTCAGGGGATACGGAGACCCAGTACTTC.

The rearrangement joins TRBV6-1 to TRBJ2-1, with D maybe TRBD1 (5 bases). This CDR3 spans 15 amino acids. Germline V gene sequence: CDR1 MNHNS, CDR2 SASEGT. V lost 6 bases and J lost 2, with 14 bases in between. The CDR3 protein is CASSLDGAAYNEQFF. As DNA, the CDR3 is TGTGCCAGCAGCCTCGATGGGGCCGCCTACAATGAGCAGTTCTTC.

The chain has TRBV7-9 and TRBJ1-2, with TRBD1 identical over 8 bases. CDR3 length: 15 amino acids. The trim removed 3 bases at V and 4 bases at J, leaving 7 bases unmatched. Per germline, CDR1 SEHNR and CDR2 FQNEAQ (reference sequence). The CDR3 protein is CASSLQGAPGYGYTF. The DNA of the CDR3 is TGTGCCAGCAGCTTGCAGGGGGCGCCCGGCTATGGCTACACCTTC.

The chain links TRBV6-4 to TRBJ2-1; D could derive from TRBD1 or TRBD2 (6 bases each). Germline V gene sequence: CDR1 MRHNA, CDR2 SNTAGT. The CDR3 is 13 residues long. Trimming pared 3 bases from V and 11 bases from J, leaving 14 bases between. The CDR3 reads CASSDQLGGQQFF. CDR3 in DNA: TGTGCCAGCAGTGATCAACTCGGGGGCCAGCAGTTCTTC.

The rearrangement links TRBV20-1 to TRBJ2-3, with a weak D call TRBD2 (5 bases). This CDR3 spans 13 amino acids. CDR1 DFQATT and CDR2 SNEGSKA come from the germline V gene (reference sequence). The V end lost 1 base, the J end lost 1 base, and 6 bases lay between the germline ends. CDR3: CSARGRGTDTQYF. CDR3 DNA sequence: TGCAGTGCTAGAGGGCGGGGCACAGATACGCAGTATTTT.

The chain links TRBV11-2 to TRBJ2-3; 10 nucleotides align to TRBD1. The CDR3 covers 15 residues. CDR1 is SGHAT, CDR2 FQNNGV, per germline. V shed 7 bases, J shed 4 bases, and the junction held 8 bases outside the gene matches. CDR3 sequence: CASTTGTGVSDTQYF. For the CDR3, the DNA is TGTGCCAGCACCACCGGGACAGGGGTTTCAGATACGCAGTATTTT.

This clonotype was detected only a few times. The chain is built from TRBV5-1 and TRBJ2-1; 8 nucleotides agree with TRBD2. Germline-derived CDR1 and CDR2 are SGHRS and YFSETQ. The V and J ends lost 4 bases and 4 bases, in that order; junction bases with no gene match: 7. This CDR3 spans 15 amino acids. CDR3 in DNA: TGCGCCAGCAGCCGGGAGGGGGGATTTTACAATGAGCAGTTCTTC. Residues: CASSREGGFYNEQFF. Combining the CDR3 with reference TRBV5-1 and TRBJ2-1 gives the whole variable domain KAGVTQTPRYLIKTRGQQVTLSCSPISGHRSVSWYQQTPGQGLQFLFEYFSETQRNKGNFPGRFSGRQFSNSRSEMNVSTLELGDSALYLCASSREGGFYNEQFFGPGTRLTVL.

This clonotype has a count of ten or more. The chain couples TRBV7-2 to TRBJ1-1; 8 bases line up with TRBD1. The CDR3 is made up of 14 amino acids. With V trimmed by 4 bases and J by 5 bases, 6 bases remained unmatched. CDR1 is SGHTA, CDR2 FQGNSA, per germline. CDR3 nucleotides: TGTGCCAGCAGCTCCTACAGGGGGTGGACTGAAGCTTTCTTT. Protein: CASSSYRGWTEAFF.

This sequence joins TRBV12-3 or TRBV12-4 and TRBJ2-2; TRBD1 matches at 8 bases. This CDR3 has 15 amino acids. J was trimmed by 5 bases and V by 7 bases; bases with no gene match: 9. CDR3 sequence (DNA): TGTGCCAGCACATACGACAGGGGATGGACCGGGGAGCTGTTTTTT. It translates to CASTYDRGWTGELFF.

The rearrangement links TRBV21-1 to TRBJ1-5; the D call in the table, TRBD1, was not verified against the DNA. TRBV21-1 is a recognized pseudogene. This CDR3 region has 12 residues. CDR3: CASKGAGQPQHF. CDR3 DNA: TGTGCCTCCAAAGGGGCAGGGCAGCCCCAGCATTTT.

This clonotype was seen a handful of times. The rearrangement joins TRBV20-1 to TRBJ2-3, with 9 positions matching TRBD2. This CDR3 has 15 residues. CDR1 and CDR2 (germline): DFQATT, SNEGSKA (reference sequence). The V segment lost 5 bases and the J segment 3 bases; nucleotides outside the gene matches: 9. The CDR3 region has the DNA TGCAGTGCTCGACCCCTTGCGGGGGGGACAGATACGCAGTATTTT. Translation: CSARPLAGGTDTQYF.

The rearrangement uses TRBV20-1 and TRBJ2-1; TRBD1 might be the D (6 bases). The ends were cut back, 3 bases at V and 10 bases at J, with 13 bases in the middle. There are 12 residues in the CDR3. CDR1 DFQATT and CDR2 SNEGSKA come from the germline V gene (reference sequence). This chain's CDR3 is CSARTGGDEQFF. The CDR3 bases are TGCAGTGCTAGGACAGGCGGCGACGAGCAGTTCTTC.

This clonotype occurred a few times. V is TRBV11-2 and J is TRBJ2-1, with 8 positions matching TRBD2. Germline CDR1 reads SGHAT; CDR2 reads FQNNGV. The CDR3 has 13 amino acids. Unmatched junction bases numbered 4, after V lost 5 bases and J lost 7 bases. The CDR3 spells CASSPTSVNEQFF. The CDR3 DNA sequence: TGTGCCAGCAGCCCGACTAGCGTGAATGAGCAGTTCTTC.

This clonotype was observed a handful of times. The chain uses TRBV18 and TRBJ1-5; D remains unclear. From germline, CDR1 is KGHSH and CDR2 LQKENI. This CDR3 comprises 13 residues. Trimming left V 5 bases short and J 7 bases short, with 12 bases between. The CDR3 DNA is TGTGCCAGCTCATGGGAGATCCGACAGCCCCAGCATTTT. It yields the protein CASSWEIRQPQHF.

This clonotype was observed a few times. The chain couples TRBV5-1 to TRBJ1-2, with D hard to call. The V gene lost 4 bases and the J gene lost 3 bases, with 13 bases spanning the gap. Germline CDR1 and CDR2: SGHRS and YFSETQ. The CDR3 is made up of 14 amino acids. The CDR3 DNA reads TGCGCCAGCAGCCGGGAGGGAGGCGACTATGGCTACACCTTC. It encodes CASSREGGDYGYTF.